The clone carrying this T cell receptor (beta chain) has just a few counts. Its specificity is not known. The data derive from a study of T-cell reconstitution after alpha-beta-depleted transplantation in children. Findings and caveats of the study: T-cell numbers and diversity one year post-transplant derived largely from freshly generated T cells. Some patients owed their high day-60 TCRbeta diversity to surviving recipient T cells and thymic progenitors. Several hundred expanded graft clones reportedly gave rise to the alpha-beta T cells present about two months after transplant.

The authors prepared the TCRbeta library with unique molecular identifiers. Each CDR3 protein gets one entry after TCRdb re-called the PCR reads with MiXCR. The repertoire has roughly 670,000 distinct CDR3 sequences, about 12% of them found once; the top ten carry 0.75% to 0.85%. This CDR3 contains 15 residues. The V and J ends lost 8 bases and 0 bases respectively, with 14 bases between them. Germline CDR1 reads SEHNR; CDR2 reads FQNEAQ (reference sequence). The chain links TRBV7-9 to TRBJ2-1; possible D gene TRBD1, 5 bases. The sequence derives from a girl aged 2 to 9 with congenital amegakaryocytic thrombocytopenia, due to receive a stem cell transplant. The sample consisted of PBMCs, taken before TCRalphabeta/CD19-depleted stem cell transplant. For the CDR3, the DNA is TGTGCCAGCCTAGTGACAGCAACCTCCTACAATGAGCAGTTCTTC. As protein: CASLVTATSYNEQFF.